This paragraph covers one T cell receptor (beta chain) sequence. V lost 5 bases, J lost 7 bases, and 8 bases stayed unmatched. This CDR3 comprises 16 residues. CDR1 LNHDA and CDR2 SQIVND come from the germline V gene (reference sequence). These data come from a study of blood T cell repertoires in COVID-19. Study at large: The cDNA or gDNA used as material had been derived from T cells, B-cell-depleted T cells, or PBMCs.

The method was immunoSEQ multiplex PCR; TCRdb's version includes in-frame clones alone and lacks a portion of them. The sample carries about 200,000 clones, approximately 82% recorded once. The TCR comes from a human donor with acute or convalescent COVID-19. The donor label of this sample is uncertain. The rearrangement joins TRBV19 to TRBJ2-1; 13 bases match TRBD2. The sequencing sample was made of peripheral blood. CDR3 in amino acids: CASSLPGTSGVNEQFF. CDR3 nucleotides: TGTGCCAGTAGTCTGCCCGGGACTAGCGGGGTAAATGAGCAGTTCTTC.